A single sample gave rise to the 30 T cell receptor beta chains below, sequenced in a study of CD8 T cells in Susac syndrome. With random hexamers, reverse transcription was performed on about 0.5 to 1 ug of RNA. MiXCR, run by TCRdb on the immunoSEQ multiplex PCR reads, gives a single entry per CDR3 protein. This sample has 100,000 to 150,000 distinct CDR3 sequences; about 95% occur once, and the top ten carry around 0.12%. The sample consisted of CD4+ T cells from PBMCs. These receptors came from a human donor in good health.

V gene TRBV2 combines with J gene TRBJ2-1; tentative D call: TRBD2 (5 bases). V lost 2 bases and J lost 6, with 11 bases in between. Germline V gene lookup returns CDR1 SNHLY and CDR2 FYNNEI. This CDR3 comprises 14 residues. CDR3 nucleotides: TGTGCCAGCAGTGAAAGGCTAGCCGGCAATGAGCAGTTCTTC. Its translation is CASSERLAGNEQFF.

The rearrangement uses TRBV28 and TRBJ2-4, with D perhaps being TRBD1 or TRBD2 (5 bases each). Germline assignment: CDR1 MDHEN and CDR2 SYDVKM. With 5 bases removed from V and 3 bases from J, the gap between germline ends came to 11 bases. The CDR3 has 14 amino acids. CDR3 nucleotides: TGTGCCAGCAGTCCAGGGAGTGGCAAAAACATTCAGTACTTC. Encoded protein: CASSPGSGKNIQYF. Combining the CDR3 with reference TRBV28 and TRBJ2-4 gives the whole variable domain DVKVTQSSRYLVKRTGEKVFLECVQDMDHENMFWYRQDPGLGLRLIYFSYDVKMKEKGDIPEGYSVSREKKERFSLILESASTNQTSMYLCASSPGSGKNIQYFGAGTRLSVL.

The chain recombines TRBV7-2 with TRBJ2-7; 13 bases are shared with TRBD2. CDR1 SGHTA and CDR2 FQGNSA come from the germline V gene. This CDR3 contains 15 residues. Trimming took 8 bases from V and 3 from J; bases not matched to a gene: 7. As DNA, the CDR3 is TGTGCCAGCTCCCTTCGGACTAGCGGGAGCTACGAGCAGTACTTC. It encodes CASSLRTSGSYEQYF.

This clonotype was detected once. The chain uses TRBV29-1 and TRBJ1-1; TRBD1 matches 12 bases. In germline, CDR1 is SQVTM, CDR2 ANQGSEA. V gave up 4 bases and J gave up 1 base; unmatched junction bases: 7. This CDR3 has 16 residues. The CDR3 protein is CSVVMGQGAGNTEAFF. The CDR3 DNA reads TGCAGCGTTGTCATGGGACAGGGGGCAGGGAACACTGAAGCTTTCTTT.

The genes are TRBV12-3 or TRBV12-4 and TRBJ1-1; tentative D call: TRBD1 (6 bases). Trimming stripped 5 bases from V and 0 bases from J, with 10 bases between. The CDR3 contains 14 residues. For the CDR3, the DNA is TGTGCCAGCAGTCTACAGGGCATGAACACTGAAGCTTTCTTT. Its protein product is CASSLQGMNTEAFF.

The CDR3: CASSSTGGSNQPQHF. CDR3 DNA sequence: TGTGCCAGCAGTTCGACAGGGGGGAGCAATCAGCCCCAGCATTTT. The chain uses TRBV27 and TRBJ1-5, with 9 bases identical to TRBD1. Germline CDR1 and CDR2: MNHEY and SMNVEV (reference sequence). The V gene end was trimmed by 4 bases and the J gene end by 1 base; junction bases not matched to a gene: 2. CDR3 length equals 15 residues.

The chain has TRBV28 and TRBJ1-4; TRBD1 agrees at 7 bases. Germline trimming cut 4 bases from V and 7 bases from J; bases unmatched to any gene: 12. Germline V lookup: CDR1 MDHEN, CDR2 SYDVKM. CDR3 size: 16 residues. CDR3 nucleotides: TGTGCCAGCAGTTCGCCAGGGGGAGTGAGTGGTGAAAAACTGTTTTTT. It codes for CASSSPGGVSGEKLFF. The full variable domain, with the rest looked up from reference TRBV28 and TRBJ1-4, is DVKVTQSSRYLVKRTGEKVFLECVQDMDHENMFWYRQDPGLGLRLIYFSYDVKMKEKGDIPEGYSVSREKKERFSLILESASTNQTSMYLCASSSPGGVSGEKLFFGSGTQLSVL.

The CDR3 region is CASSPPDRSTFSYEQYF. The CDR3 DNA is TGCGCCAGCAGCCCCCCGGACCGGTCGACGTTCTCCTACGAGCAGTACTTC. The chain links TRBV4-1 to TRBJ2-7; D unresolved. Per the germline V gene, CDR1 is MGHRA and CDR2 is YSYEKL. Trimming shortened V by 4 bases and J by 0 bases, and 19 bases separated the two germline ends. The CDR3 totals 17 residues.

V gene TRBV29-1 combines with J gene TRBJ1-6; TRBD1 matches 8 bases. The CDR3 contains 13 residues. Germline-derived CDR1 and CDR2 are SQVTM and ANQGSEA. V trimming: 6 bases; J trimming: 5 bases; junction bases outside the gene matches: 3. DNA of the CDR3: TGCAGCGTAACGACAGGGGATAATTCACCCCTCCACTTT. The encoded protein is CSVTTGDNSPLHF.

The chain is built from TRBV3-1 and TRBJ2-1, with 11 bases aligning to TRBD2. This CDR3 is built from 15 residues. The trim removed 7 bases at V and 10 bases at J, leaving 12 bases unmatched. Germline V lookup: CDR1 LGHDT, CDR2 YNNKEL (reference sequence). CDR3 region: CASKESLAGDPEQFF. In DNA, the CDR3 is TGTGCCAGCAAAGAGTCACTAGCGGGAGATCCCGAGCAGTTCTTC.

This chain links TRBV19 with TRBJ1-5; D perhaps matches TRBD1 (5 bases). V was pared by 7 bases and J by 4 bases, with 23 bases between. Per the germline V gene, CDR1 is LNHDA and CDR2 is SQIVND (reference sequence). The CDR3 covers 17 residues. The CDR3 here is CASIPSVDSLSNQPQHF. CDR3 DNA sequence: TGTGCCAGTATCCCCTCAGTCGACAGTCTATCTAATCAGCCCCAGCATTTT.

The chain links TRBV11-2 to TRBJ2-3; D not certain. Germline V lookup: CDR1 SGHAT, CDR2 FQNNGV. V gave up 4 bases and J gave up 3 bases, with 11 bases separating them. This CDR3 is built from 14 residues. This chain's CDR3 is CASSSYWGTDTQYF. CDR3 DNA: TGTGCCAGCAGCTCCTATTGGGGAACAGATACGCAGTATTTT.

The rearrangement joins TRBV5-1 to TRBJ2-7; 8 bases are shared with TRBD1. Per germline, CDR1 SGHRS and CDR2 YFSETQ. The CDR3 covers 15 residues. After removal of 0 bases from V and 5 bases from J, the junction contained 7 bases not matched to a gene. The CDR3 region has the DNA TGCGCCAGCAGCTTGGATATACAGGGGGACCACGAGCAGTACTTC. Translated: CASSLDIQGDHEQYF. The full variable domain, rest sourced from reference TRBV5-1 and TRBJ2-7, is KAGVTQTPRYLIKTRGQQVTLSCSPISGHRSVSWYQQTPGQGLQFLFEYFSETQRNKGNFPGRFSGRQFSNSRSEMNVSTLELGDSALYLCASSLDIQGDHEQYFGPGTRLTVT.

This CDR3 is CASTGASQPQHF. The CDR3 DNA reads TGTGCCAGCACCGGGGCCAGCCAGCCCCAGCATTTT. This chain links TRBV12-3 or TRBV12-4 with TRBJ1-5; maybe TRBD1 (5 bases). The V end was cut by 7 bases, the J end by 7 bases, with 11 bases between. The CDR3 has 12 amino acids.

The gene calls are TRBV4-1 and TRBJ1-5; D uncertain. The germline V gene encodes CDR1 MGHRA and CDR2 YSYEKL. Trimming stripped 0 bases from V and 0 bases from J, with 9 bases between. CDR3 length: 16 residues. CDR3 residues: CASSQEGAYSNQPQHF. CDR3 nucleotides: TGCGCCAGCAGCCAAGAGGGAGCTTATAGCAATCAGCCCCAGCATTTT.

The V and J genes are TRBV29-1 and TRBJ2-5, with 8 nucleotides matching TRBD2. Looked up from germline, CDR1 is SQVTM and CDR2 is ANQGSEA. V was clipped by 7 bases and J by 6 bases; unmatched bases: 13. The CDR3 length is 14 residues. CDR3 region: CSALSGVGAQTQYF. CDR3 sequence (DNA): TGCAGCGCCCTTAGCGGGGTGGGGGCACAGACCCAGTACTTC.

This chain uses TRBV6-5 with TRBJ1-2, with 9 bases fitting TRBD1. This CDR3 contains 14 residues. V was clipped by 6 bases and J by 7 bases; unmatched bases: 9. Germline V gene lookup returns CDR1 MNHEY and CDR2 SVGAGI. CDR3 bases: TGTGCCAGCAGCCTAAGGGACAGGGAGGGTGGCTACACCTTC. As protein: CASSLRDREGGYTF.

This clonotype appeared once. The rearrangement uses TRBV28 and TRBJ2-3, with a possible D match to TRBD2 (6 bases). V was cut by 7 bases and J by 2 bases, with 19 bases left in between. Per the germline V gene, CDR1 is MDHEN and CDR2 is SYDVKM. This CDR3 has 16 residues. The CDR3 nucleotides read TGTGCCAGCAATACTGAATGGCGGGGCTACACAGATACGCAGTATTTT. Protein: CASNTEWRGYTDTQYF.

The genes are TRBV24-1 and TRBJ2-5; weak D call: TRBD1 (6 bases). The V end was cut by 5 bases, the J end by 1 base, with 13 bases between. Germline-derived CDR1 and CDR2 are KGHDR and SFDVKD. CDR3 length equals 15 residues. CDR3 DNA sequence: TGTGCCACCAGTGCCCAGGACAGCGGCCAAGAGACCCAGTACTTC. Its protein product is CATSAQDSGQETQYF.

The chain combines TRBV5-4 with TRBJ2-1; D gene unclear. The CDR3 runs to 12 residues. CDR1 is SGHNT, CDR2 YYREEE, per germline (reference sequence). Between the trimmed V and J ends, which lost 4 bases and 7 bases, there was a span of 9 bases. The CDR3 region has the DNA TGTGCCAGCAGCCATTCAATTAATGAGCAGTTCTTC. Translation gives CASSHSINEQFF.

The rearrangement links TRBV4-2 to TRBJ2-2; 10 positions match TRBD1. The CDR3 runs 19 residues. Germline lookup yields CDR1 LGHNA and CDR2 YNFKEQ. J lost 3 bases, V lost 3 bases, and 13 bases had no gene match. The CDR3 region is CASSHIGQGVWGDTGELFF. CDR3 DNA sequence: TGTGCCAGCAGCCATATAGGACAGGGGGTATGGGGCGACACCGGGGAGCTGTTTTTT.

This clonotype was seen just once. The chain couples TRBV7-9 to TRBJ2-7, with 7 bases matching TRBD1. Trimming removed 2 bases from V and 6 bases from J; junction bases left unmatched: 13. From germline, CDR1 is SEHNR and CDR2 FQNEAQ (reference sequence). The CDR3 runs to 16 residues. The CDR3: CASSLLPTGSGSEQYF. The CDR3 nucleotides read TGTGCCAGCAGCTTACTCCCGACAGGGTCCGGCTCCGAGCAGTACTTC. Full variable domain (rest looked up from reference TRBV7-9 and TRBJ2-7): DTGVSQNPRHKITKRGQNVTFRCDPISEHNRLYWYRQTLGQGPEFLTYFQNEAQLEKSRLLSDRFSAERPKGSFSTLEIQRTEQGDSAMYLCASSLLPTGSGSEQYFGPGTRLTVT.

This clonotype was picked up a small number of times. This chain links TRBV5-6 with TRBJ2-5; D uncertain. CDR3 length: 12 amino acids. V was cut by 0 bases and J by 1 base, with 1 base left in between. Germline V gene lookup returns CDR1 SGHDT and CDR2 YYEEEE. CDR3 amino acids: CASSLAQETQYF. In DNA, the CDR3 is TGTGCCAGCAGCTTGGCCCAAGAGACCCAGTACTTC.

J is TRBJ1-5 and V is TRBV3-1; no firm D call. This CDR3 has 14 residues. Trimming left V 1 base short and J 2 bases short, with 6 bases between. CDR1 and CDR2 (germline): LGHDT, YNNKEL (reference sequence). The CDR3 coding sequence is TGTGCCAGCAGCCAAGCTTCCCGCAATCAGCCCCAGCATTTT. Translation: CASSQASRNQPQHF.

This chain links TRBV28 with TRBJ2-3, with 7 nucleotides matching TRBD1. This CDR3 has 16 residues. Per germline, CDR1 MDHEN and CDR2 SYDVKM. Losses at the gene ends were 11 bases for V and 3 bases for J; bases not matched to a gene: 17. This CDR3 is CAADDRRQGGTDTQYF. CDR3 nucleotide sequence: TGTGCCGCCGACGATCGGAGACAGGGTGGAACAGATACGCAGTATTTT.

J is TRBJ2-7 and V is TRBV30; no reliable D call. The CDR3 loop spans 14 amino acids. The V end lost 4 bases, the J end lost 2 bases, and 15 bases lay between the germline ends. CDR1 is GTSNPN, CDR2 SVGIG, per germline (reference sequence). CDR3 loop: CAWTLPGKPYEQYF. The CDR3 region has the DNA TGTGCCTGGACCCTACCGGGCAAACCCTACGAGCAGTACTTC.

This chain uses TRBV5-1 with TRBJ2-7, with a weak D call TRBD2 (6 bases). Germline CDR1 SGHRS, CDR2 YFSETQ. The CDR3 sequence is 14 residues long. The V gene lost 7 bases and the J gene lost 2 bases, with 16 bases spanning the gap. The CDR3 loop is CASRSSEGTYEQYF. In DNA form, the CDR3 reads TGCGCCAGCCGGTCTAGCGAGGGGACCTACGAGCAGTACTTC.

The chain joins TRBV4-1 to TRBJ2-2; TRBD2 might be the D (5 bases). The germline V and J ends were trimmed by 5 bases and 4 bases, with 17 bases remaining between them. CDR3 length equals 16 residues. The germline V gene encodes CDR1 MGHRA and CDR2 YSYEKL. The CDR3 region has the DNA TGCGCCAGCAGCGAAAAGACGGAGGTTCCCACCGGGGAGCTGTTTTTT. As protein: CASSEKTEVPTGELFF.

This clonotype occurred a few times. The CDR3 spells CASSSRDRGTYEQYF. CDR3 bases: TGTGCCAGCAGTTCCCGGGACAGGGGAACCTACGAGCAGTACTTC. The genes are TRBV28 and TRBJ2-7, with 10 bases identical to TRBD1. V was pared by 4 bases and J by 2 bases, with 5 bases of the junction left unmatched. This CDR3 region has 15 residues. Germline V gene data show CDR1 as MDHEN and CDR2 as SYDVKM.

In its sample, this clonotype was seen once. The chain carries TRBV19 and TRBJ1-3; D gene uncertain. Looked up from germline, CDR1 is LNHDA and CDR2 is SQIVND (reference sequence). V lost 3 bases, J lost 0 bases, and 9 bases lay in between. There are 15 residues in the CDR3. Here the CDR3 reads CASSIGGISGNTIYF. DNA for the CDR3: TGTGCCAGTAGTATCGGAGGGATCTCTGGAAACACCATATATTTT. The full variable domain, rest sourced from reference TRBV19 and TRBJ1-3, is DGGITQSPKYLFRKEGQNVTLSCEQNLNHDAMYWYRQDPGQGLRLIYYSQIVNDFQKGDIAEGYSVSREKKESFPLTVTSAQKNPTAFYLCASSIGGISGNTIYFGEGSWLTVV.